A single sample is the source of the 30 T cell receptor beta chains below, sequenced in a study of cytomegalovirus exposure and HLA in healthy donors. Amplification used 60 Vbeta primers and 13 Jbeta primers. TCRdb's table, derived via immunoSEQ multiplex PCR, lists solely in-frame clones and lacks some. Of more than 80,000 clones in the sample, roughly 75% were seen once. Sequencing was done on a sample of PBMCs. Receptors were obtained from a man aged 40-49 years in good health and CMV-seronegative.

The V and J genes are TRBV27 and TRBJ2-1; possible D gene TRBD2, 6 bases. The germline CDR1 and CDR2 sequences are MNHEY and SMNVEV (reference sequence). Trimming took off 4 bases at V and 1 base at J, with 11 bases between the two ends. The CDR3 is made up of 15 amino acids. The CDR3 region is CASSSSGTSYNEQFF. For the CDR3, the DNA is TGTGCCAGCAGTTCATCCGGGACTTCCTACAATGAGCAGTTCTTC.

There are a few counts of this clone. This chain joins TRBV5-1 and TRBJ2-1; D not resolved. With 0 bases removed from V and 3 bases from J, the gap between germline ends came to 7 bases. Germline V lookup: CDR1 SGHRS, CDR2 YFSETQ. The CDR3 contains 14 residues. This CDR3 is CASSLDGGYNEQFF. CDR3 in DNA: TGCGCCAGCAGCTTGGATGGCGGCTACAATGAGCAGTTCTTC.

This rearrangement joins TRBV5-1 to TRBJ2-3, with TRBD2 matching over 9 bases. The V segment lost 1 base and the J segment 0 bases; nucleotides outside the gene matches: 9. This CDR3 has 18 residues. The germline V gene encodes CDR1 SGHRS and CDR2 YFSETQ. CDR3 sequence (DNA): TGCGCCAGCAGCTTGACTGCGGGGGGGCTTACTAGCACAGATACGCAGTATTTT. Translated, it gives CASSLTAGGLTSTDTQYF.

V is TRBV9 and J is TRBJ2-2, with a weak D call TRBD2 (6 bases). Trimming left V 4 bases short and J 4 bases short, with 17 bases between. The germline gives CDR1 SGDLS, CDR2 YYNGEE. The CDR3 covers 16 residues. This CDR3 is CASSPGDSSGTGELFF. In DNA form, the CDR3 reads TGTGCCAGCAGCCCGGGGGACTCGAGTGGCACCGGGGAGCTGTTTTTT.

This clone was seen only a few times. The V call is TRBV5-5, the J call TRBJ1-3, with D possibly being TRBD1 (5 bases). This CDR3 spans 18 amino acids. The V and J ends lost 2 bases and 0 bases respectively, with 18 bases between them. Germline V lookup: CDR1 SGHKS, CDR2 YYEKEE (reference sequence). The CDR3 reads CASSFGGGLGYSGNTIYF. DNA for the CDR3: TGTGCCAGCAGCTTTGGCGGGGGACTCGGGTACTCTGGAAACACCATATATTTT. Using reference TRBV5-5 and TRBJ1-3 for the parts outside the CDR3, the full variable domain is DAGVTQSPTHLIKTRGQQVTLRCSPISGHKSVSWYQQVLGQGPQFIFQYYEKEERGRGNFPDRFSARQFPNYSSELNVNALLLGDSALYLCASSFGGGLGYSGNTIYFGEGSWLTVV.

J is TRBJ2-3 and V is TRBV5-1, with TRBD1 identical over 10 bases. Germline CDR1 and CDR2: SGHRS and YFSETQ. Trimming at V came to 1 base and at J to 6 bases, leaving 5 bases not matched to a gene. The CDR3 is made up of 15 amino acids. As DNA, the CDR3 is TGCGCCAGCAGCTTGCCCCTGGACAGGGGGGATACGCAGTATTTT. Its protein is CASSLPLDRGDTQYF.

CDR3 DNA: TGTGCCAGCAGCTTAGATGCCAGGGGAGGGACAGATACGCAGTATTTT. This encodes CASSLDARGGTDTQYF. The genes are TRBV7-2 and TRBJ2-3; D possibly corresponds to TRBD2 (7 bases). Trimming pared 1 base from V and 3 bases from J, leaving 14 bases between. The CDR3 covers 16 residues. The germline V gene has CDR1 SGHTA and CDR2 FQGNSA.

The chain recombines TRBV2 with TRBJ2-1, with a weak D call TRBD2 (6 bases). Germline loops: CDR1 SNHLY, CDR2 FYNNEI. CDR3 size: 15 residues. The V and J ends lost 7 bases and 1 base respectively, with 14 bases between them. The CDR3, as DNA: TGTGCCAGCATCCCATCGACTAGTTCCTACAATGAGCAGTTCTTC. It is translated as CASIPSTSSYNEQFF.

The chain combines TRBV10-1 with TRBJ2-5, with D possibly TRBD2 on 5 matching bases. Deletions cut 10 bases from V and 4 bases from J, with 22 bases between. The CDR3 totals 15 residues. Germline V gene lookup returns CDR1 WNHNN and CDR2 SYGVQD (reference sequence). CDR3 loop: CAKAVQIPAGETQYF. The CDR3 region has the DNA TGCGCCAAAGCAGTACAAATTCCGGCGGGAGAGACCCAGTACTTC.

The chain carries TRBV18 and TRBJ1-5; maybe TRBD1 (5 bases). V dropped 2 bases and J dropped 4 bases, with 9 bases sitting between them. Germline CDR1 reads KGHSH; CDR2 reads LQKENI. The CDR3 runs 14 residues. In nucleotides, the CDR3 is TGTGCCAGCTCACCAGGGGGGGGGAATCAGCCCCAGCATTTT. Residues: CASSPGGGNQPQHF.

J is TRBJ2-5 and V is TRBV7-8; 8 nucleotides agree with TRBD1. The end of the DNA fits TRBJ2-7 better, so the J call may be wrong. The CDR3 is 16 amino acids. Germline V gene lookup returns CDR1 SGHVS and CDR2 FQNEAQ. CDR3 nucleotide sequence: TGTGCCAGCGAGGGATATAACAAACAGGGGGTGGACGAGCAGTACTTC. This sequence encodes CASEGYNKQGVDEQYF.

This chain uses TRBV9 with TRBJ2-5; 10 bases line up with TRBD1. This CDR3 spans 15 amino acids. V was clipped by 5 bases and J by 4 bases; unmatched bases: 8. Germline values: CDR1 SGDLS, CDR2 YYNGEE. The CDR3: CASSPDRGPGETQYF. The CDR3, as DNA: TGTGCCAGCAGTCCCGACAGGGGGCCGGGAGAGACCCAGTACTTC.

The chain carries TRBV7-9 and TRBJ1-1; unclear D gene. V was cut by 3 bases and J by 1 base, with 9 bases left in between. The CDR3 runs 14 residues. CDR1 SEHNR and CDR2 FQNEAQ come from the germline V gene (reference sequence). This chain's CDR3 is CASSFGAGNTEAFF. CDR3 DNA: TGTGCCAGCAGCTTTGGAGCCGGGAACACTGAAGCTTTCTTT. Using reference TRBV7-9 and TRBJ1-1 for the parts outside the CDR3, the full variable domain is DTGVSQNPRHKITKRGQNVTFRCDPISEHNRLYWYRQTLGQGPEFLTYFQNEAQLEKSRLLSDRFSAERPKGSFSTLEIQRTEQGDSAMYLCASSFGAGNTEAFFGQGTRLTVV.

Here the CDR3 reads CASSRTGYTEAFF. CDR3 nucleotides: TGTGCCAGCAGCAGGACAGGGTACACTGAAGCTTTCTTT. The chain links TRBV5-6 to TRBJ1-1; 8 nucleotides match TRBD1. Germline lookup yields CDR1 SGHDT and CDR2 YYEEEE. With V trimmed by 4 bases and J by 3 bases, 2 bases remained unmatched. The CDR3 has 13 residues.

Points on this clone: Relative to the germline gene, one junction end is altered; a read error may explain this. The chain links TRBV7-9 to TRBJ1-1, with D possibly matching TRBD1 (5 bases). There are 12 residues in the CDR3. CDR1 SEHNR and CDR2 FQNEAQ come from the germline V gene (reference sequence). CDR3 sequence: CSSSLGSGEAFF. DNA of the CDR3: TGTTCCAGCAGCTTAGGGTCAGGGGAAGCTTTCTTT.

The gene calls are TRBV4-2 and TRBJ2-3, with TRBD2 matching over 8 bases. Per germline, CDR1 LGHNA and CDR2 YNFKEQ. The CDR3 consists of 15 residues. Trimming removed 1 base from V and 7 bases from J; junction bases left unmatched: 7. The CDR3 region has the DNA TGTGCCAGCAGCCAAGTCGGGAGGGGGGCGAATACGCAGTATTTT. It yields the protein CASSQVGRGANTQYF.

The CDR3 protein is CASSLPDSLGYTF. CDR3 nucleotides: TGTGCCAGCAGCCTACCGGACAGTTTGGGCTACACCTTC. This rearrangement joins TRBV14 to TRBJ1-2; a weak D match, TRBD1 (6 bases). The CDR3 spans 13 residues. V lost 4 bases to trimming and J lost 8 bases, with 14 bases between them. The germline CDR1 and CDR2 sequences are SGHDN and FVKESK.

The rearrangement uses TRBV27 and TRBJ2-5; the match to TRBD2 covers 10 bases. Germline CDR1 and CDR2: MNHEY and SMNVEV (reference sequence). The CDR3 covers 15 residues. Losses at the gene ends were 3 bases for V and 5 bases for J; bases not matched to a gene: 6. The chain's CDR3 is CASSFWGLATETQYF. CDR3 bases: TGTGCCAGCAGTTTTTGGGGACTAGCGACGGAGACCCAGTACTTC.

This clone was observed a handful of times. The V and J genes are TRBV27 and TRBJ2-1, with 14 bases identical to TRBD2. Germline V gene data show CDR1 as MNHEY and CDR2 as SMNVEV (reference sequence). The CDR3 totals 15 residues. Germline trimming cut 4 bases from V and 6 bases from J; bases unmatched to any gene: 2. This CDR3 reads CASSSGLAGGNEQFF. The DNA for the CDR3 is TGTGCCAGCAGTTCCGGACTAGCGGGGGGCAATGAGCAGTTCTTC.

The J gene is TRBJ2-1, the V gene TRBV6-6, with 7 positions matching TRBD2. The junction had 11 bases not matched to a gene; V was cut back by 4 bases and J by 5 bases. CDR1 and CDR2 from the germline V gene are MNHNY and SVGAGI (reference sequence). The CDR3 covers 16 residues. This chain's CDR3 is CASSLGLDLSDNEQFF. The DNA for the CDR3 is TGTGCCAGCAGTTTAGGACTAGATCTGTCTGACAATGAGCAGTTCTTC.

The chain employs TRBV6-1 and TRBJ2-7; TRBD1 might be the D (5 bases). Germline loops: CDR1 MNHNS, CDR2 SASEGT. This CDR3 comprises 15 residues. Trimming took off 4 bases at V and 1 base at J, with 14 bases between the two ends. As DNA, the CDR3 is TGTGCCAGCAGTGTTAGATCAGGGCCTTCCTACGAGCAGTACTTC. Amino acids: CASSVRSGPSYEQYF.

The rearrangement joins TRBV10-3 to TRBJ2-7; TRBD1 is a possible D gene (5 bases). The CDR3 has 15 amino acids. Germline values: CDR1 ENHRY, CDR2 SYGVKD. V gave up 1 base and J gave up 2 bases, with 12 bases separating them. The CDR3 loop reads CAISEWGQPPYEQYF. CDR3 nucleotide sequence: TGTGCCATCAGTGAGTGGGGCCAGCCGCCCTACGAGCAGTACTTC.

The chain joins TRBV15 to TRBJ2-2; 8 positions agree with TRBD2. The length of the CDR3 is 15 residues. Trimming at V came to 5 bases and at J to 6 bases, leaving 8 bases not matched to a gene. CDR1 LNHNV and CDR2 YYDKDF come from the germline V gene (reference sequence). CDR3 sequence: CATSPRRGGSGELFF. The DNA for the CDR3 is TGTGCCACCAGCCCCCGCCGCGGGGGGTCCGGGGAGCTGTTTTTT.

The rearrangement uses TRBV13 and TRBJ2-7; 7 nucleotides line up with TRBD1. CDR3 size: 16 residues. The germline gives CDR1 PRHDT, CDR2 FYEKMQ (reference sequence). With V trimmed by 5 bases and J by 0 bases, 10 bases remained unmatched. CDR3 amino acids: CASSPRSGTDSYEQYF. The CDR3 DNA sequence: TGTGCCAGCAGCCCGAGATCCGGGACAGACTCCTACGAGCAGTACTTC. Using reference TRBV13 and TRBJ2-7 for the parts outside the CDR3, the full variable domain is AAGVIQSPRHLIKEKRETATLKCYPIPRHDTVYWYQQGPGQDPQFLISFYEKMQSDKGSIPDRFSAQQFSDYHSELNMSSLELGDSALYFCASSPRSGTDSYEQYFGPGTRLTVT.

This chain's CDR3 is CASKLGQGSYEQYF. The DNA of the CDR3 is TGTGCCAGCAAACTGGGACAGGGCTCCTACGAGCAGTACTTC. The chain is built from TRBV2 and TRBJ2-7; 9 nucleotides agree with TRBD1. The CDR3 has 14 amino acids. V was clipped by 7 bases and J by 0 bases; unmatched bases: 4. CDR1 and CDR2 from the germline V gene are SNHLY and FYNNEI.

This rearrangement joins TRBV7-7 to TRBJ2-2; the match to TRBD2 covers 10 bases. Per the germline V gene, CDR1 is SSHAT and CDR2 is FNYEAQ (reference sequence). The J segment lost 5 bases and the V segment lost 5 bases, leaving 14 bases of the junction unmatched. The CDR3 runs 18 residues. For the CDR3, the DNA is TGTGCCAGCAGCCCTAAAGTGGTTAGCGGGGGGAGGACCGGGGAGCTGTTTTTT. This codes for CASSPKVVSGGRTGELFF.

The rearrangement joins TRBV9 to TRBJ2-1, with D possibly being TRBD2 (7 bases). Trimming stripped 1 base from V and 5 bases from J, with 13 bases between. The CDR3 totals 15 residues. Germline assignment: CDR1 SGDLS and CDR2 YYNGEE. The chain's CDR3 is CASSVSGGGHNEQFF. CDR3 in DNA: TGTGCCAGCAGCGTATCGGGGGGCGGTCACAATGAGCAGTTCTTC.

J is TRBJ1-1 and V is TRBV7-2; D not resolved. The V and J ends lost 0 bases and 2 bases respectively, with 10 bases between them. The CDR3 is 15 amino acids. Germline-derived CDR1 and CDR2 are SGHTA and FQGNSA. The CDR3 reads CASSLAADSNTEAFF. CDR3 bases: TGTGCCAGCAGCTTAGCGGCCGATAGCAACACTGAAGCTTTCTTT. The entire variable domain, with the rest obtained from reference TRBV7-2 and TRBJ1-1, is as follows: GAGVSQSPSNKVTEKGKDVELRCDPISGHTALYWYRQSLGQGLEFLIYFQGNSAPDKSGLPSDRFSAERTGGSVSTLTIQRTQQEDSAVYLCASSLAADSNTEAFFGQGTRLTVV.

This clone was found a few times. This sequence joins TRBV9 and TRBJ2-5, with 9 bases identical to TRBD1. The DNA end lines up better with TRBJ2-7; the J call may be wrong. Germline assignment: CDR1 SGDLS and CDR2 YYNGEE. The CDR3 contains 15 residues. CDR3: CASSLAPDRGYEQYF. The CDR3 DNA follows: TGTGCCAGCAGCCTCGCCCCGGACAGGGGCTACGAGCAGTACTTC.

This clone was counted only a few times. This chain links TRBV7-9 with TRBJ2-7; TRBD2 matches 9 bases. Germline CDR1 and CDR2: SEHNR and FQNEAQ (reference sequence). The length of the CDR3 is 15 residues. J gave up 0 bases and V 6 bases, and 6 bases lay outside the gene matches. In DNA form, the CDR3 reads TGTGCCAGCAGAAAGAGCGGGGGGACCTCCTACGAGCAGTACTTC. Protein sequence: CASRKSGGTSYEQYF.